Listed here are 6 T cell receptor beta chains from one sample, sequenced in a study of blood T cell repertoires in COVID-19. The protocol was immunoSEQ multiplex PCR, while the TCRdb copy is restricted to in-frame clones and leaves out a portion. In the table there are roughly 160,000 clones, approximately 90% of which are singletons. The sequencing sample was made of peripheral blood. These receptors all stem from a man aged 18 to 29 with acute or convalescent COVID-19.

V is TRBV5-1 and J is TRBJ1-2; the D gene is possibly TRBD1 (6 bases). CDR3 length: 15 residues. CDR1 and CDR2 from the germline V gene are SGHRS and YFSETQ. V gave up 3 bases and J gave up 4 bases, with 16 bases separating them. CDR3 in DNA: TGCGCCAGCAGCTCAACTCGGGGGGGGCCCTATGGCTACACCTTC. This sequence encodes CASSSTRGGPYGYTF.

The chain has TRBV29-1 and TRBJ1-5; TRBD1 might be the D (6 bases). CDR1 is SQVTM, CDR2 ANQGSEA, per germline. The CDR3 is made up of 14 amino acids. Trimming removed 7 bases at V and 5 bases at J, with 18 bases between. The CDR3 DNA sequence: TGCAGCGCGACAATCGGGACATCTGATCAGCCCCAGCATTTT. It yields the protein CSATIGTSDQPQHF.

The gene calls are TRBV6-5 and TRBJ2-2; no clear D gene. The CDR3 covers 16 residues. Germline loops: CDR1 MNHEY, CDR2 SVGAGI. The germline V and J ends were trimmed by 2 bases and 1 base, with 11 bases remaining between them. CDR3 amino acids: CASSYGIALNTGELFF. The CDR3 DNA sequence: TGTGCCAGCAGTTACGGAATAGCACTGAACACCGGGGAGCTGTTTTTT.

J is TRBJ1-5 and V is TRBV11-3, with a tentative D call TRBD1 (6 bases). The CDR3 consists of 16 residues. V shed 10 bases and J shed 2 bases, with 21 bases lying between them. Germline V gives CDR1 SGHNT, CDR2 YENEEA. Written as DNA, the CDR3 is TGTGCCATCAAGCTGAAAGGACAGTGTGGCAATCAGCCCCAGCATTTT. Protein: CAIKLKGQCGNQPQHF.

This chain joins TRBV6-2 or TRBV6-3 and TRBJ1-1; possibly TRBD1 for D (6 bases). Germline-derived CDR1 and CDR2 are MNHEY and SVGEGT. The CDR3 consists of 14 residues. Deletions cut 6 bases from V and 0 bases from J, with 11 bases between. The CDR3 sequence: CASSQGPMNTEAFF. In nucleotides, the CDR3 is TGTGCCAGCAGCCAGGGGCCCATGAACACTGAAGCTTTCTTT.

The chain couples TRBV5-1 to TRBJ2-1, with TRBD1 identical over 7 bases. Germline CDR1 is SGHRS and CDR2 is YFSETQ. Losses at the gene ends were 2 bases for V and 5 bases for J; bases not matched to a gene: 1. This CDR3 region has 13 residues. The CDR3 bases are TGCGCCAGCAGCTTTACAGGGGACAATGAGCAGTTCTTC. Its protein is CASSFTGDNEQFF. Together with reference TRBV5-1 and TRBJ2-1, the CDR3 gives the full variable domain: KAGVTQTPRYLIKTRGQQVTLSCSPISGHRSVSWYQQTPGQGLQFLFEYFSETQRNKGNFPGRFSGRQFSNSRSEMNVSTLELGDSALYLCASSFTGDNEQFFGPGTRLTVL.